The T cell receptor (beta chain) described here comes from a study of technical replicates of blood from a few donors. The method was immunoSEQ multiplex PCR; TCRdb's version includes in-frame clones alone and lacks a portion of them. Of around 80,000 clones in the sample, 70% to 90% were seen once. The CDR3 runs to 12 residues. Trimming pared 7 bases from V and 5 bases from J, leaving 11 bases between. Germline V gene data show CDR1 as SGHTA and CDR2 as FQGNSA. A single count supports this clone. This chain links TRBV7-2 with TRBJ1-1; maybe TRBD1 (5 bases). The clonotype originates from a human donor in good health. Sequencing used T cells isolated from PBMCs. CDR3 residues: CASNQRGTEAFF. CDR3 nucleotide sequence: TGTGCCAGCAACCAACGGGGGACTGAAGCTTTCTTT.